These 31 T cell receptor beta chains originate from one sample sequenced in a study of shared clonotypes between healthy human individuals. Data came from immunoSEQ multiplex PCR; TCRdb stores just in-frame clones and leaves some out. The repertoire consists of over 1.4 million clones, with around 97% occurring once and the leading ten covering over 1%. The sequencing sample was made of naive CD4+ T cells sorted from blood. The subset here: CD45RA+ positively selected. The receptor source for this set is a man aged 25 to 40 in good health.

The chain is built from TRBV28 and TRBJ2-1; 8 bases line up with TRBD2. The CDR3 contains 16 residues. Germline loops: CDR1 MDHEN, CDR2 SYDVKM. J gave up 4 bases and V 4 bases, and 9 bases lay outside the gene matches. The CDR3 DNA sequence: TGTGCCAGCAGTTCTAGAGCGGGAGTGAGATACAATGAGCAGTTCTTC. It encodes CASSSRAGVRYNEQFF.

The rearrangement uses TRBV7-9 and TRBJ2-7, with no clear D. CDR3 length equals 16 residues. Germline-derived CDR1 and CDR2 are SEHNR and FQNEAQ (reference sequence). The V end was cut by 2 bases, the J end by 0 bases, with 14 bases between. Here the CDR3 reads CASSLSVRYSSYEQYF. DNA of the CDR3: TGTGCCAGCAGCTTATCGGTTCGATATAGCTCCTACGAGCAGTACTTC.

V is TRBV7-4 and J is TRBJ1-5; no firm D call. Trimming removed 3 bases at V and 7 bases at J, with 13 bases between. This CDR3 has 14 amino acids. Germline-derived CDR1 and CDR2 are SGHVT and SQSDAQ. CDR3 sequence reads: CASSLSVSEQPQHF. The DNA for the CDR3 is TGTGCCAGCAGCTTGTCCGTCTCCGAACAGCCCCAGCATTTT.

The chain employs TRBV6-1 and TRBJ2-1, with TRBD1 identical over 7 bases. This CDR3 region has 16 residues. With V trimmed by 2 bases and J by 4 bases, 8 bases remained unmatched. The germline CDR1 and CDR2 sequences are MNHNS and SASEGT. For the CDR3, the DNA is TGTGCCAGCAGTGAAACCCCGACAGGGCTTTACAATGAGCAGTTCTTC. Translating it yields CASSETPTGLYNEQFF.

In nucleotides, the CDR3 is TGTGCCAGCAGCCCCCAACGTGTTCCCTACGAGCAGTACTTC. Amino acids: CASSPQRVPYEQYF. The genes are TRBV5-4 and TRBJ2-7; D call uncertain. This CDR3 contains 14 residues. Germline CDR1 SGHNT, CDR2 YYREEE (reference sequence). V was trimmed by 4 bases and J by 2 bases, leaving 13 bases between them. Supplemented by reference TRBV5-4 and TRBJ2-7, the full variable domain reads ETGVTQSPTHLIKTRGQQVTLRCSSQSGHNTVSWYQQALGQGPQFIFQYYREEENGRGNFPPRFSGLQFPNYSSELNVNALELDDSALYLCASSPQRVPYEQYFGPGTRLTVT.

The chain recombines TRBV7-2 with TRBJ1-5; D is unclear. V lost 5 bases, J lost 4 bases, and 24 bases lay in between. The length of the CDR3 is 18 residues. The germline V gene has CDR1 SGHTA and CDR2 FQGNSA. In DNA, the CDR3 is TGTGCCAGCAGCCGCATGACCCCAACGGTCAGCCCAAATCAGCCCCAGCATTTT. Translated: CASSRMTPTVSPNQPQHF. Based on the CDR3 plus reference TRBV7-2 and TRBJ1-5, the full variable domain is GAGVSQSPSNKVTEKGKDVELRCDPISGHTALYWYRQSLGQGLEFLIYFQGNSAPDKSGLPSDRFSAERTGGSVSTLTIQRTQQEDSAVYLCASSRMTPTVSPNQPQHFGDGTRLSIL.

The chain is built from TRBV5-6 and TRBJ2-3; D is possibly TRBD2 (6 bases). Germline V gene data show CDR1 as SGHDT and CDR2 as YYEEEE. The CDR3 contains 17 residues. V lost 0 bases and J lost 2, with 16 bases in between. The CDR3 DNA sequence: TGTGCCAGCAGCTTGGTTCAGCGCGGGACCTCCACAGATACGCAGTATTTT. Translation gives CASSLVQRGTSTDTQYF. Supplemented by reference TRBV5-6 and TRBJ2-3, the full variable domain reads DAGVTQSPTHLIKTRGQQVTLRCSPKSGHDTVSWYQQALGQGPQFIFQYYEEEERQRGNFPDRFSGHQFPNYSSELNVNALLLGDSALYLCASSLVQRGTSTDTQYFGPGTRLTVL.

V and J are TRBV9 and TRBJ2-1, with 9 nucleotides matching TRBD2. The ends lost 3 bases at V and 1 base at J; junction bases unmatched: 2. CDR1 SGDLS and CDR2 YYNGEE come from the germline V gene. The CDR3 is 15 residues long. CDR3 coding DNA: TGTGCCAGCAGCGCCCTAGCGGGGTCCTACAATGAGCAGTTCTTC. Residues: CASSALAGSYNEQFF.

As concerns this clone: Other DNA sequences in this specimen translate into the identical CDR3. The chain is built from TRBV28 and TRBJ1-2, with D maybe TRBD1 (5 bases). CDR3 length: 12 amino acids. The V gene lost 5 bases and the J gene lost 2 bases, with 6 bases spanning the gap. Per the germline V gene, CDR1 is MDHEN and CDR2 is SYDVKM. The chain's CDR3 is CASSGGNYGYTF. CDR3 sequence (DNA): TGTGCCAGCAGTGGGGGAAACTATGGCTACACCTTC.

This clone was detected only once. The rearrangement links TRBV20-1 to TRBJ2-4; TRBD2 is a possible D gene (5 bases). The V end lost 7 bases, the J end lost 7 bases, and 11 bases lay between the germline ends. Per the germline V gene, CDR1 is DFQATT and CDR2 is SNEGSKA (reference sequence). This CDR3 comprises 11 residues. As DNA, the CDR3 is TGCAGTGAAGGGAGCCGCAACATTCAGTACTTC. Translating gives CSEGSRNIQYF.

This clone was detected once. CDR3: CAWNPEYNEQFF. The CDR3 DNA follows: TGTGCCTGGAACCCTGAGTACAATGAGCAGTTCTTC. The chain employs TRBV30 and TRBJ2-1, with D hard to call. Trimming cost V 4 bases and J 4 bases, with 8 bases left between them. Germline V gene data show CDR1 as GTSNPN and CDR2 as SVGIG (reference sequence). This CDR3 region has 12 residues. The full variable domain, rest sourced from reference TRBV30 and TRBJ2-1, is SQTIHQWPATLVQPVGSPLSLECTVEGTSNPNLYWYRQAAGRGLQLLFYSVGIGQISSEVPQNLSASRPQDRQFILSSKKLLLSDSGFYLCAWNPEYNEQFFGPGTRLTVL.

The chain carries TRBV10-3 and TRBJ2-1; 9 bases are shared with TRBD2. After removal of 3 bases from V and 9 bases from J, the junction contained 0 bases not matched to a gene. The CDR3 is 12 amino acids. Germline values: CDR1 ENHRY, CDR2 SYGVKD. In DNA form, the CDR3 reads TGTGCCATCAGTGAACTAGCGGGTGAGCAGTTCTTC. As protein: CAISELAGEQFF.

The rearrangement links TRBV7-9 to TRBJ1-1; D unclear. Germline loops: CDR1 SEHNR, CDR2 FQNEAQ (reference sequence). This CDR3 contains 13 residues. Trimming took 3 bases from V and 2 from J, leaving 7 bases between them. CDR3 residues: CASSFAQNTEAFF. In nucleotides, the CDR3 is TGTGCCAGCAGCTTCGCCCAAAACACTGAAGCTTTCTTT.

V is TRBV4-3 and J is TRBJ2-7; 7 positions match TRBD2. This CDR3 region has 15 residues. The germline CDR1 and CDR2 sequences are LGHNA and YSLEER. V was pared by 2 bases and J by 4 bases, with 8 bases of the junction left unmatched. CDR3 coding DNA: TGCGCCAGCAGCCAATCTCCGGGAGGCGGGTACGAGCAGTACTTC. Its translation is CASSQSPGGGYEQYF.

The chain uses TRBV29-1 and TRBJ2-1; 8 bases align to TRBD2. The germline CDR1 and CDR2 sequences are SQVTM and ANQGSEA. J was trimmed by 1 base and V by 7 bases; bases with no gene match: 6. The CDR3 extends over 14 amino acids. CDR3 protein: CSASGRASYNEQFF. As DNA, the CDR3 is TGCAGCGCAAGCGGGAGAGCTTCCTACAATGAGCAGTTCTTC.

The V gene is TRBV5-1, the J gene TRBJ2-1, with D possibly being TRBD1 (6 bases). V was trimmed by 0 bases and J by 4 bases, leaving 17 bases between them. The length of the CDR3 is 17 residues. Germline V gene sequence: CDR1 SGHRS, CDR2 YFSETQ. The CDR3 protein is CASSLEFPGASYNEQFF. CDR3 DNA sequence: TGCGCCAGCAGCTTGGAATTCCCAGGGGCGAGTTACAATGAGCAGTTCTTC.

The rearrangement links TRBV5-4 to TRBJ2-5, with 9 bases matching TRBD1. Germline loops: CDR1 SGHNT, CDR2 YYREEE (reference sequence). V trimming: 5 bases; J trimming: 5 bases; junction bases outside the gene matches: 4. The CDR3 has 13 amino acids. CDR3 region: CASSFGQGETQYF. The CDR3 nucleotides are TGTGCCAGCAGTTTTGGACAGGGGGAGACCCAGTACTTC.

CDR3 residues: CASTRAVTDTGELFF. CDR3 bases: TGTGCCAGCACCCGGGCAGTCACGGACACCGGGGAGCTGTTTTTT. The J gene is TRBJ2-2, the V gene TRBV7-2; no firm D call. CDR3 size: 15 residues. Germline CDR1 reads SGHTA; CDR2 reads FQGNSA. V was trimmed by 7 bases and J by 3 bases, leaving 15 bases between them.

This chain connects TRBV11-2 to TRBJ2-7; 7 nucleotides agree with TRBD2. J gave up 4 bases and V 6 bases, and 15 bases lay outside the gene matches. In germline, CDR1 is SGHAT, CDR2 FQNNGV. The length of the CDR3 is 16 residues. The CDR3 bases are TGTGCCAGCAGAGAACCAGCGGGAACTGGGTGGTACGAGCAGTACTTC. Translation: CASREPAGTGWYEQYF.

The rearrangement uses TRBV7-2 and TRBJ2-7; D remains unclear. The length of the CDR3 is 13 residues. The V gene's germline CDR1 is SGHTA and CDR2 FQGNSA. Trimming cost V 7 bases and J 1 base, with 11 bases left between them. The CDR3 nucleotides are TGTGCCAGCACCCATAACCCTTCCTACGAGCAGTACTTC. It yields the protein CASTHNPSYEQYF. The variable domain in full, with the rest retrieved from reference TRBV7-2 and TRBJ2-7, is GAGVSQSPSNKVTEKGKDVELRCDPISGHTALYWYRQSLGQGLEFLIYFQGNSAPDKSGLPSDRFSAERTGGSVSTLTIQRTQQEDSAVYLCASTHNPSYEQYFGPGTRLTVT.

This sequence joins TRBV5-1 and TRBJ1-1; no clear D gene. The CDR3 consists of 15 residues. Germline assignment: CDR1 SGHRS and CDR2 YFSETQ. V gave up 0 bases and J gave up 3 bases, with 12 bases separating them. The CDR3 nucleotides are TGCGCCAGCAGCTTGGCCTCGGCAGCAGACACTGAAGCTTTCTTT. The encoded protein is CASSLASAADTEAFF.

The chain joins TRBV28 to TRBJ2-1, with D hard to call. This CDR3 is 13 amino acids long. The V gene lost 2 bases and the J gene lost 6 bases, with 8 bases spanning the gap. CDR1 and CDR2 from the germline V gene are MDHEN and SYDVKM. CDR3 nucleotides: TGTGCCAGCAGTTTAAGGGATCGCAATGAGCAGTTCTTC. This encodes CASSLRDRNEQFF.

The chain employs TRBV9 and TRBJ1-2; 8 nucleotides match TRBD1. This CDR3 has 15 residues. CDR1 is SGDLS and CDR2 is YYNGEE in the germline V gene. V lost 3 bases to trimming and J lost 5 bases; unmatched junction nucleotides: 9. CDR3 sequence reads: CASSETAGGRYGYTF. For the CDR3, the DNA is TGTGCCAGCAGCGAGACCGCAGGGGGCCGGTATGGCTACACCTTC.

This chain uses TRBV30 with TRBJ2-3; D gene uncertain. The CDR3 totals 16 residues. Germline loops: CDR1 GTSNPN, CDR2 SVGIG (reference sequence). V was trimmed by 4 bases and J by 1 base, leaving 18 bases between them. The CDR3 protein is CAWNPGLLGGTDTQYF. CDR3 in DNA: TGTGCCTGGAATCCGGGTCTCCTTGGGGGCACAGATACGCAGTATTTT. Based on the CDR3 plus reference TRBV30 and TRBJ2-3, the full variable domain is SQTIHQWPATLVQPVGSPLSLECTVEGTSNPNLYWYRQAAGRGLQLLFYSVGIGQISSEVPQNLSASRPQDRQFILSSKKLLLSDSGFYLCAWNPGLLGGTDTQYFGPGTRLTVL.

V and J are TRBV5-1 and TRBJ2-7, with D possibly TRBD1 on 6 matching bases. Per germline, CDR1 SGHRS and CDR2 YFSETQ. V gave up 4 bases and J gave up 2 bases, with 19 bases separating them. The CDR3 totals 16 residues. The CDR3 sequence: CASSVGYGDIAYEQYF. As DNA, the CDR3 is TGCGCCAGCAGCGTTGGGTACGGGGACATAGCCTACGAGCAGTACTTC.

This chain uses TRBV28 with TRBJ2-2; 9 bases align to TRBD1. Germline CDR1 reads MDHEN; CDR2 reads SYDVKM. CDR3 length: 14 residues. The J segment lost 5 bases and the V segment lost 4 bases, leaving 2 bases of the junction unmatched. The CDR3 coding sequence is TGTGCCAGCAGTTCGACAGGGGGAACCGGGGAGCTGTTTTTT. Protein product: CASSSTGGTGELFF.

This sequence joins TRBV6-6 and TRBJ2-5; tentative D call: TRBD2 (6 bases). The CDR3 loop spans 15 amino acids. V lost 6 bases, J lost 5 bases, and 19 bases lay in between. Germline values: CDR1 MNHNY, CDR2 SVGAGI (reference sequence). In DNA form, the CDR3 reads TGTGCCAGCAGGCAAACCGGGACTCTCCTGGAGACCCAGTACTTC. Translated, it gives CASRQTGTLLETQYF.

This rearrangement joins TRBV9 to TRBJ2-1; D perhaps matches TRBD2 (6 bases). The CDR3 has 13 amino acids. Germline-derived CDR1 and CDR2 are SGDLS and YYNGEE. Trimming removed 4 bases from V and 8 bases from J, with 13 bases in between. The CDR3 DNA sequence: TGTGCCAGCAGCCTTCGACTAGACGATGAGCAGTTCTTC. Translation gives CASSLRLDDEQFF.

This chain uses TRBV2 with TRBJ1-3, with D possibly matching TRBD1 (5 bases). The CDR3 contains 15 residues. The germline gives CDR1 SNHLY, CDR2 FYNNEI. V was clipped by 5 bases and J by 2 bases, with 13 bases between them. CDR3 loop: CASSYDRLTGNTIYF. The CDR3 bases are TGTGCCAGCAGTTACGACAGATTAACTGGAAACACCATATATTTT.

CDR3 protein: CASSFAESYEQYF. The CDR3 nucleotides are TGTGCCAGCAGCTTCGCTGAGTCCTACGAGCAGTACTTC. The V gene is TRBV11-2, the J gene TRBJ2-7, with D unresolved. Germline V gene data show CDR1 as SGHAT and CDR2 as FQNNGV. This CDR3 spans 13 amino acids. The V end lost 3 bases, the J end lost 1 base, and 7 bases lay between the germline ends.

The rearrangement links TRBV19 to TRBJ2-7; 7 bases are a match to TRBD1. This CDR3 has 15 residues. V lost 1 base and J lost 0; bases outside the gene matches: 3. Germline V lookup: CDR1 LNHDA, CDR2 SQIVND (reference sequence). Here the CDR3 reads CASSIVAGGSYEQYF. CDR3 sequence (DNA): TGTGCCAGTAGTATAGTGGCAGGGGGCTCCTACGAGCAGTACTTC.